This T cell receptor (beta chain) is from a study of vaccination effects on CD4 cells after COVID-19. Background on the study: The post-vaccine samples were taken, at the median, 72 days after the second dose.

TCRdb's copy holds only in-frame clones and misses some; the assay was immunoSEQ multiplex PCR. The data contain around 22,000 clones, about three quarters of them singletons. Notes on this clone: The antigen remains unidentified.

ViraFEST used viral peptide pools to expand antigen-specific CD4+ T cells before sequencing. Scientists isolated CD4+ T cells after a roughly ten-day culture period ended. Every participant took two doses of the BNT162b2 or mRNA-1273 vaccine. Vaccine recipients lacked prior SARS-CoV-2 infection and had negative nucleocapsid antibodies. On day 3 and again on day 7, half the medium was replaced with IL-2 medium. The V gene's germline CDR1 is LGHDT and CDR2 YNNKEL (reference sequence). The CDR3 totals 18 residues. V lost 1 base, J lost 0 bases, and 2 bases stayed unmatched. This specimen was CD4+ T cells from PBMCs cultured with HCoV-NL63 spike peptides, taken after COVID-19 vaccination. This sequence originates from a human donor who received a COVID-19 vaccine. The V gene is TRBV3-1 (or the pseudogene TRBV3-2), the J gene TRBJ2-2; 13 nucleotides line up with TRBD2. The DNA for the CDR3 is TGTGCCAGCAGCCAAGGACTAGCGGGAGGAACGAACACCGGGGAGCTGTTTTTT. Translated, it gives CASSQGLAGGTNTGELFF.